Presented here are 3 T cell receptor beta chains from one specimen sequenced in a study of OX40 agonist ivuxolimab in advanced cancers. TCRdb's copy holds only in-frame clones and misses some; the assay was immunoSEQ multiplex PCR. The table has tens of thousands of clones, 93% seen once; the top ten hold about 17%. This material consisted of CD4+ or CD8+ T cells sorted from blood, taken in a trial of the OX40 agonist ivuxolimab. Receptor source: an adult with an advanced solid tumor such as melanoma, head and neck, liver or kidney cancer.

This clone was observed a single time. The chain combines TRBV19 with TRBJ1-1; no reliable D call. CDR3 length: 16 residues. The V gene's germline CDR1 is LNHDA and CDR2 SQIVND (reference sequence). V was cut by 1 base and J by 1 base, with 13 bases left in between. CDR3 coding DNA: TGTGCCAGTAGTATAGTTAAAGGGTCACAGAACACTGAAGCTTTCTTT. The encoded protein is CASSIVKGSQNTEAFF.

V is TRBV11-2 and J is TRBJ1-2; D not certain. Germline assignment: CDR1 SGHAT and CDR2 FQNNGV. The ends were cut back, 2 bases at V and 4 bases at J, with 11 bases in the middle. The length of the CDR3 is 14 residues. Written as DNA, the CDR3 is TGTGCCAGCAGCTTATCGGAGGGCCCCTATGGCTACACCTTC. Protein product: CASSLSEGPYGYTF.

The rearrangement links TRBV28 to TRBJ2-7; D unresolved. The CDR3 spans 11 residues. V was clipped by 4 bases and J by 2 bases, with 3 bases between them. CDR1 is MDHEN, CDR2 SYDVKM, per germline. CDR3: CASSYAYEQYF. Written as DNA, the CDR3 is TGTGCCAGCAGTTATGCCTACGAGCAGTACTTC.